This TCR beta chain was captured in a study of control samples from healthy donors and cancer patients. The protocol was immunoSEQ multiplex PCR, while the TCRdb copy is restricted to in-frame clones and leaves out a portion. Here the sample spans 95,000 to 130,000 clones, roughly 91% being singletons. V dropped 2 bases and J dropped 7 bases, with 13 bases sitting between them. The germline CDR1 and CDR2 sequences are SGHRS and YFSETQ. CDR3 length equals 14 residues. The gene calls are TRBV5-1 and TRBJ2-1, with unresolved D. This clonotype originated in a woman in her 70s in good health. The sequenced sample consisted of blood. CDR3 in amino acids: CASSLEIVGNEQFF. The CDR3 DNA reads as TGCGCCAGCAGCTTAGAAATTGTGGGGAATGAGCAGTTCTTC.